What follows describes a single T cell receptor (beta chain). Its antigen is not yet known. No clone much larger than this one lies a single base away; base qualities are absent. The time point label for this specimen denotes: about 28 days (+/-7) after the second vaccine dose. AZD1222 recipients whose second dose came at about 4 weeks and those whose second dose came at about 12 weeks were combined into one group, since spike-specific TCR depth and breadth did not differ between the two schedules. Vaccinee samples were obtained from the UK trials COV001 and COV002, which included a single-blind randomized controlled phase 2/3 trial of AZD1222 (ChAdOx1 nCoV-19) in healthy adults. For TCRbeta chain sequencing, PBMC samples were collected from trial participants at day 0 and at day 28 after the second dose. Trimming costs V 4 bases and J 3 bases, and their ends lie 13 bases apart. The CDR3, cysteine through phenylalanine, is 14 amino acids long. Only the CDR3 DNA stays, 42 bases, in frame from base 1. Based on the germline V gene (reference sequence), the CDR1 and CDR2 sequences are SGHKS and YYEKEE.

The data are from a study of T cell responses to AZD1222 COVID-19 vaccine (dated by TCRdb to about 2021). The study in broad terms: TCR sequencing was performed for more than 230 trial participants, of whom 200 to 210 were given two doses of AZD1222 and around 25 were given two doses of MenACWY control vaccine. Trial participants were enrolled by age into subgroups of 18-55, 56-69 and 70-plus years, and around 140, 26 and 57 TCR-sequenced participants, respectively, were included in these subgroups.

The CDR3 regions of human TCRbeta chains were analyzed by immunosequencing. Under the source paper's analysis protocol: Repertoire TCRs were checked for matches against a reference library of SARS-CoV-2-specific TCRs that had been generated using the MIRA antigen-specificity platform. Breadth was defined as the fraction of unique TCRs that were SARS-CoV-2-associated. Depth was defined as the fraction of total T cells that were SARS-CoV-2-associated. Using the MIRA data, each spike-specific TCR was assigned both to the spike region to which the TCR was reactive and to a CD4 or CD8 class. Log10-transformed breadth and depth values were compared by one-way ANOVA with Sidak's multiple comparisons tests. Not all clones reach the TCRdb copy of this immuneACCESS table, which keeps in-frame sequences only. Checked studies attribute under half of the gap to unresolved V genes and leave the rest unexplained. From that table come the V and J calls and clone size; the DNA was used to work out D and trimming. Here the sample has approximately 120,000 clones; around 90% occur a single time. 5% to 7% of the sample goes to the ten largest clones.

What the research found in general, with its limitations: In the small 56-69-year group, the increase in depth fell short of significance, most likely because of low power. The whole spike protein was spanned by vaccine-associated CD4 TCRs, and dominant responses were seen in regions 160-218 and 743-854. Because no day 14 peak-response samples were available, repertoires were characterized only after the peak T cell response. Reportedly, close to half of the unique spike-specific TCRs recognized epitopes lying outside the regions that are mutated in the B.1.351 and B.1.1.7 variants. Spike-specific TCR breadth and depth rose significantly after two AZD1222 doses compared with day 0 and with MenACWY recipients. Conclusions about previously exposed vaccinees are limited because only a handful of AZD1222 recipients were SARS-CoV-2 seropositive at baseline. Most participants were white British and females outnumbered males, and the authors suggested that clonal diversity may have been underestimated.

This chain joins TRBV5-5 to TRBJ1-2, with no confidently assigned D gene. The receptor comes from an adult who received the AZD1222 COVID-19 vaccine. The specimen was peripheral blood, collected 28 days after the second AZD1222 dose. DNA sequence: TGTGCCAGCAGCCAACAGCAGTCTGACTATGGCTACACCTTC. Its protein product is CASSQQQSDYGYTF.